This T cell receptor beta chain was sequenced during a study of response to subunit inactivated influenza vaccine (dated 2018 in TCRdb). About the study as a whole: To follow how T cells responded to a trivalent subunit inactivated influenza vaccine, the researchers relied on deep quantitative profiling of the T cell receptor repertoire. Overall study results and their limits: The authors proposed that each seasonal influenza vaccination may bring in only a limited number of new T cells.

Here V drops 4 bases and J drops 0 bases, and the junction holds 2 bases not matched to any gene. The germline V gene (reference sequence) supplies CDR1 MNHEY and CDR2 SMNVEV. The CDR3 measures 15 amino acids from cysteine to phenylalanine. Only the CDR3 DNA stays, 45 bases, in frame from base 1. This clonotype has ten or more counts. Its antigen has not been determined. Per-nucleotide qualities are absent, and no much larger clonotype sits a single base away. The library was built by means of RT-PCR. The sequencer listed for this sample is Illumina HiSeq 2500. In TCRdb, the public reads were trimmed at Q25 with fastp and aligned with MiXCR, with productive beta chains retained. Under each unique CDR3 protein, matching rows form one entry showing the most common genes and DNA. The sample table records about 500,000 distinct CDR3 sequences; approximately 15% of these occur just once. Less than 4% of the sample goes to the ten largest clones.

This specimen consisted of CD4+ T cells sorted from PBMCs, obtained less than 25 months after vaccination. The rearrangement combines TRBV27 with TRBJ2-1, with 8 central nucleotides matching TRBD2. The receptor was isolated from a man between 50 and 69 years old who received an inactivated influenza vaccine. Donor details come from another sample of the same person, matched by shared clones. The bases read TGTGCCAGCAGTTACAGCGGGAGCTCCTACAATGAGCAGTTCTTC. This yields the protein CASSYSGSSYNEQFF.